The 31 T cell receptor beta chains in this list originate from one sample, sequenced in a study of cytotoxic CD8 clonotypes in ibrutinib-treated CLL. Repertoires were generated with immunoSEQ multiplex PCR, while TCRdb's copy carries only in-frame clones and drops some. Among about 140,000 clones listed, under 95% were seen once. Specimen: PBMCs, collected after 12 months of ibrutinib treatment. Receptors originate from a human donor with chronic lymphocytic leukemia.

Here the CDR3 reads CASSFGGGRTGELFF. The CDR3 DNA is TGTGCCAGCAGCTTTGGGGGAGGCCGAACCGGGGAGCTGTTTTTT. This chain links TRBV7-2 with TRBJ2-2, with a possible D match to TRBD2 (6 bases). V lost 3 bases to trimming and J lost 5 bases, with 13 bases between them. CDR1 is SGHTA, CDR2 FQGNSA, per germline. The CDR3 loop spans 15 amino acids.

The CDR3 region is CASSPGVSQETQYF. The CDR3 DNA follows: TGTGCCAGCAGCCCGGGGGTGTCCCAAGAGACCCAGTACTTC. The rearrangement joins TRBV5-4 to TRBJ2-5; D is possibly TRBD2 (6 bases). The CDR3 covers 14 residues. Germline CDR1 and CDR2: SGHNT and YYREEE (reference sequence). V lost 4 bases and J lost 1, with 11 bases in between.

The V and J genes are TRBV11-2 and TRBJ1-1; possible D gene TRBD1, 6 bases. The CDR3 runs 17 residues. V was trimmed by 4 bases and J by 6 bases, leaving 24 bases between them. Germline values: CDR1 SGHAT, CDR2 FQNNGV. In DNA form, the CDR3 reads TGTGCCAGCAGCTCTCGTACCGGGACAATGGAGGACGCTGAAGCTTTCTTT. It is translated as CASSSRTGTMEDAEAFF.

The CDR3 protein is CASSPRQGFSAEQFF. Written as DNA, the CDR3 is TGTGCCAGCAGCCCCCGACAGGGTTTCAGCGCTGAGCAGTTCTTC. This rearrangement joins TRBV7-9 to TRBJ2-1, with 7 bases aligning to TRBD1. V was clipped by 5 bases and J by 9 bases; unmatched bases: 13. This CDR3 is built from 15 residues. The germline gives CDR1 SEHNR, CDR2 FQNEAQ (reference sequence).

This clone was seen a single time. The CDR3 region has the DNA TGTGCCAGCAGCTTGGGGGAGGGCCTCCAAGAGACCCAGTACTTC. This gives the protein CASSLGEGLQETQYF. The chain couples TRBV11-2 to TRBJ2-5; 7 bases are a match to TRBD2. The V gene's germline CDR1 is SGHAT and CDR2 FQNNGV. The CDR3 runs 15 residues. V was clipped by 3 bases and J by 1 base; unmatched bases: 5.

V and J are TRBV25-1 and TRBJ2-7, with a weak D call TRBD1 (5 bases). V lost 5 bases and J lost 3, with 14 bases in between. Germline V lookup: CDR1 MGHDK, CDR2 SYGVNS. The CDR3 contains 14 residues. DNA for the CDR3: TGTGCCAGCAGTTTTGGCCAGGGCTACTACGAGCAGTACTTC. Its protein product is CASSFGQGYYEQYF.

The rearrangement joins TRBV30 to TRBJ2-3; 11 bases fit TRBD2. After removal of 3 bases from V and 3 bases from J, the junction contained 5 bases not matched to a gene. CDR1 and CDR2 from the germline V gene are GTSNPN and SVGIG (reference sequence). This CDR3 has 15 residues. CDR3 DNA sequence: TGTGCCTGGAGCGATACTAGCGGGAGTACAGATACGCAGTATTTT. Its protein is CAWSDTSGSTDTQYF.

V usage is TRBV28 and J usage is TRBJ2-7; tentative D call: TRBD1 (6 bases). This CDR3 comprises 14 residues. The germline V gene encodes CDR1 MDHEN and CDR2 SYDVKM. Trimming took 5 bases from V and 7 from J, leaving 18 bases between them. The CDR3 protein is CASSMAPRGDEQYF. CDR3 sequence (DNA): TGTGCCAGCAGTATGGCTCCCAGGGGTGATGAGCAGTACTTC.

This clone was detected only once. V and J are TRBV28 and TRBJ1-1; 8 bases fit TRBD1. CDR1 is MDHEN, CDR2 SYDVKM, per germline. Trimming at V came to 3 bases and at J to 9 bases, leaving 9 bases not matched to a gene. This CDR3 contains 14 residues. The CDR3 loop is CASSFRSRTGKAFF. CDR3 bases: TGTGCCAGCAGTTTTAGATCTAGGACAGGGAAAGCTTTCTTT. Filled out from reference TRBV28 and TRBJ1-1, the complete variable domain reads DVKVTQSSRYLVKRTGEKVFLECVQDMDHENMFWYRQDPGLGLRLIYFSYDVKMKEKGDIPEGYSVSREKKERFSLILESASTNQTSMYLCASSFRSRTGKAFFGQGTRLTVV.

The chain joins TRBV6-5 to TRBJ1-1, with D possibly being TRBD1 (6 bases). This CDR3 is 12 amino acids long. From germline, CDR1 is MNHEY and CDR2 SVGAGI. Deletions cut 9 bases from V and 2 bases from J, with 10 bases between. The DNA for the CDR3 is TGTGCCAGTTACAGGGTCAACACTGAAGCTTTCTTT. Its translation: CASYRVNTEAFF.

The chain has TRBV28 and TRBJ1-2; tentative D call: TRBD1 (6 bases). The CDR3 consists of 14 residues. Per the germline V gene, CDR1 is MDHEN and CDR2 is SYDVKM. V lost 4 bases and J 2 bases, leaving 11 bases between the germline ends. CDR3 protein: CASSSGQQNYGYTF. The DNA of the CDR3 is TGTGCCAGCAGTTCCGGACAGCAGAACTATGGCTACACCTTC.

This chain joins TRBV7-2 and TRBJ2-7, with 13 positions matching TRBD2. Trimming removed 5 bases from V and 4 bases from J; junction bases left unmatched: 8. Germline V gene sequence: CDR1 SGHTA, CDR2 FQGNSA. The CDR3 is 16 residues long. CDR3 nucleotide sequence: TGTGCCAGCAGCGCCCGACTAGCGGGAGGTGGGTACGAGCAGTACTTC. Translating it yields CASSARLAGGGYEQYF. Full variable domain (missing parts from reference TRBV7-2 and TRBJ2-7): GAGVSQSPSNKVTEKGKDVELRCDPISGHTALYWYRQSLGQGLEFLIYFQGNSAPDKSGLPSDRFSAERTGGSVSTLTIQRTQQEDSAVYLCASSARLAGGGYEQYFGPGTRLTVT.

CDR3 in amino acids: CASSSLSGQAGGNTEAFF. The CDR3 DNA follows: TGTGCCAGCAGCTCCCTCTCCGGACAGGCCGGGGGGAACACTGAAGCTTTCTTT. V usage is TRBV9 and J usage is TRBJ1-1; TRBD1 matches at 7 bases. V dropped 4 bases and J dropped 1; count of bases not matched to a gene: 16. CDR1 is SGDLS and CDR2 is YYNGEE in the germline V gene. The CDR3 sequence is 18 residues long. The variable domain in full, completed from reference TRBV9 and TRBJ1-1, reads DSGVTQTPKHLITATGQRVTLRCSPRSGDLSVYWYQQSLDQGLQFLIQYYNGEERAKGNILERFSAQQFPDLHSELNLSSLELGDSALYFCASSSLSGQAGGNTEAFFGQGTRLTVV.

The chain recombines TRBV25-1 with TRBJ2-1; 7 positions match TRBD2. CDR3 length equals 13 residues. J gave up 10 bases and V 8 bases, and 11 bases lay outside the gene matches. Per germline, CDR1 MGHDK and CDR2 SYGVNS. CDR3 residues: CASGPGGAGEQFF. CDR3 sequence (DNA): TGTGCCAGCGGCCCGGGGGGTGCGGGGGAGCAGTTCTTC. The complete variable domain, with remaining parts taken from reference TRBV25-1 and TRBJ2-1, reads EADIYQTPRYLVIGTGKKITLECSQTMGHDKMYWYQQDPGMELHLIHYSYGVNSTEKGDLSSESTVSRIRTEHFPLTLESARPSHTSQYLCASGPGGAGEQFFGPGTRLTVL.

This chain connects TRBV27 to TRBJ2-7, with 9 bases identical to TRBD1. The CDR3 length is 14 residues. Looked up from germline, CDR1 is MNHEY and CDR2 is SMNVEV (reference sequence). The V and J ends lost 8 bases and 3 bases, in that order; junction bases with no gene match: 8. The CDR3 DNA follows: TGTGCCAGCGCTGAGGAGACAGGGGGCTACGAGCAGTACTTC. It encodes CASAEETGGYEQYF.

This clone has a handful of counts. The chain joins TRBV10-3 to TRBJ1-5, with D possibly matching TRBD1 (6 bases). The CDR3 is 13 residues long. The V and J ends lost 6 bases and 6 bases respectively, with 12 bases between them. Germline CDR1 ENHRY, CDR2 SYGVKD. The CDR3 reads CAIRAGAGQPQHF. Here the CDR3 DNA reads TGTGCCATCAGGGCGGGGGCTGGTCAGCCCCAGCATTTT.

V usage is TRBV28 and J usage is TRBJ2-7; D possibly matches TRBD1 or TRBD2 (5 bases each). Looked up from germline, CDR1 is MDHEN and CDR2 is SYDVKM. V was shortened by 3 bases and J by 7 bases, with 16 bases between the two germline ends. The CDR3 loop spans 14 amino acids. As DNA, the CDR3 is TGTGCCAGCAGTTTTCCGGGACGGGCCGGGGAGCAGTACTTC. It codes for CASSFPGRAGEQYF.

This chain uses TRBV6-5 with TRBJ2-3; D not resolved. This CDR3 contains 15 residues. Trimming shortened V by 6 bases and J by 6 bases, and 19 bases separated the two germline ends. The V gene's germline CDR1 is MNHEY and CDR2 SVGAGI. The DNA of the CDR3 is TGTGCCAGCAGGGCGGTGGGCGAGTCCGTGGATACGCAGTATTTT. It encodes CASRAVGESVDTQYF.

The J gene is TRBJ2-7, the V gene TRBV28, with TRBD1 identical over 8 bases. CDR3 length: 13 residues. From germline, CDR1 is MDHEN and CDR2 SYDVKM. J was trimmed by 7 bases and V by 6 bases; bases with no gene match: 8. In nucleotides, the CDR3 is TGTGCCAGCAGAACGACAGGGGAAAGTGAGCAGTACTTC. Amino acids: CASRTTGESEQYF.

Concerning this clone itself: The sample contains more than one DNA sequence encoding this CDR3. This chain links TRBV28 with TRBJ1-4; no reliable D call. V gave up 3 bases and J gave up 0 bases, with 5 bases separating them. Germline-derived CDR1 and CDR2 are MDHEN and SYDVKM. The CDR3 sequence is 14 residues long. The CDR3 reads CASSFGATNEKLFF. CDR3 bases: TGTGCCAGCAGTTTCGGGGCAACTAATGAAAAACTGTTTTTT.

This chain links TRBV15 with TRBJ2-3; 7 bases line up with TRBD1. The CDR3 runs to 14 residues. Per the germline V gene, CDR1 is LNHNV and CDR2 is YYDKDF (reference sequence). Trimming removed 3 bases from V and 2 bases from J; junction bases left unmatched: 2. The DNA of the CDR3 is TGTGCCACCAGCAGCGGACAGGACACAGATACGCAGTATTTT. This encodes CATSSGQDTDTQYF.

This chain joins TRBV7-8 and TRBJ2-5; D tentatively reads TRBD1 or TRBD2 (5 bases each). The CDR3 spans 14 residues. Germline V gene lookup returns CDR1 SGHVS and CDR2 FQNEAQ. The germline V and J ends were trimmed by 5 bases and 2 bases, with 12 bases remaining between them. CDR3 in DNA: TGTGCCAGCAGCCCAAGGGACCCACAAGAGACCCAGTACTTC. This encodes CASSPRDPQETQYF.

The genes are TRBV19 and TRBJ2-1; D uncertain. Looked up from germline, CDR1 is LNHDA and CDR2 is SQIVND (reference sequence). The CDR3 length is 15 residues. Between the trimmed V and J ends, which lost 3 bases and 9 bases, there was a span of 18 bases. The CDR3 here is CASSIDHSYTGEQFF. In nucleotides, the CDR3 is TGTGCCAGTAGTATTGACCATTCTTACACGGGTGAGCAGTTCTTC.

J is TRBJ2-3 and V is TRBV4-1, with D uncertain. The CDR3 spans 13 residues. V was pared by 0 bases and J by 4 bases, with 5 bases between. Germline-derived CDR1 and CDR2 are MGHRA and YSYEKL. The CDR3 DNA reads TGCGCCAGCAGCCAAGACTGGGCAGATACGCAGTATTTT. Translating gives CASSQDWADTQYF.

CDR3 residues: CASSYFPGGVETQYF. In DNA form, the CDR3 reads TGTGCCAGCAGTTACTTCCCAGGGGGAGTGGAGACCCAGTACTTC. V gene TRBV6-5 combines with J gene TRBJ2-5, with 7 bases fitting TRBD1. Germline CDR1 and CDR2: MNHEY and SVGAGI. Trimming removed 1 base from V and 5 bases from J; junction bases left unmatched: 7. There are 15 residues in the CDR3.

The chain employs TRBV28 and TRBJ2-7; D is unresolved. Trimming pared 6 bases from V and 0 bases from J, leaving 9 bases between. This CDR3 has 13 amino acids. Germline assignment: CDR1 MDHEN and CDR2 SYDVKM. The CDR3 protein is CASSLYPSYEQYF. The CDR3 nucleotides are TGTGCCAGCAGCCTCTATCCCTCCTACGAGCAGTACTTC.

V gene TRBV10-3 combines with J gene TRBJ2-7; D is undetermined. The CDR3 sequence is 12 residues long. V was trimmed by 3 bases and J by 3 bases, leaving 6 bases between them. Germline V gene sequence: CDR1 ENHRY, CDR2 SYGVKD. CDR3 nucleotide sequence: TGTGCCATCAGTGATCCGGGCTACGAGCAGTACTTC. Residues: CAISDPGYEQYF.

The chain combines TRBV15 with TRBJ2-1, with TRBD2 as a possible D gene (6 bases). V was trimmed by 5 bases and J by 10 bases, leaving 21 bases between them. Germline lookup yields CDR1 LNHNV and CDR2 YYDKDF (reference sequence). The CDR3 runs to 15 residues. This CDR3 is CATSVPPEGIEEQFF. CDR3 sequence (DNA): TGTGCCACCAGCGTTCCCCCGGAGGGGATCGAGGAGCAGTTCTTC.

This chain connects TRBV25-1 to TRBJ2-7, with D maybe TRBD2 (5 bases). Germline V gives CDR1 MGHDK, CDR2 SYGVNS. This CDR3 comprises 12 residues. Deletions cut 8 bases from V and 5 bases from J, with 13 bases between. The CDR3 nucleotides read TGTGCCAGCTCAGAGGGAGTCGACGAGCAGTACTTC. Protein sequence: CASSEGVDEQYF.

The rearrangement links TRBV6-5 to TRBJ1-4; a weak D match, TRBD1 (6 bases). Between the trimmed V and J ends, which lost 5 bases and 7 bases, there was a span of 14 bases. This CDR3 comprises 14 residues. The germline gives CDR1 MNHEY, CDR2 SVGAGI. CDR3 nucleotide sequence: TGTGCCAGCAGTAAACGGGGGGCGGGTGAAAAACTGTTTTTT. This encodes CASSKRGAGEKLFF.

The chain combines TRBV11-1 with TRBJ1-2; a weak D match, TRBD1 (6 bases). Germline-derived CDR1 and CDR2 are SGHAT and FQDESV (reference sequence). CDR3 size: 13 residues. Between the trimmed V and J ends, which lost 2 bases and 8 bases, there was a span of 12 bases. The CDR3 nucleotides read TGTGCCAGCAGCTTAACAGGGACAAAGGGCTACACCTTC. Translation: CASSLTGTKGYTF.